The rows below give T cell receptor beta chains drawn from one sample of a study of T cells in localized non-small cell lung cancer. Sequencing was performed with immunoSEQ multiplex PCR; in TCRdb, only in-frame clones are kept and a portion is missing. The profile shows tens of thousands of clones, 87% of them singletons. Sample: peripheral blood mononuclear cells, taken before any cancer treatment. Source of these receptors: a man aged 40-75 years with stage III lung adenocarcinoma. CDR3s include the opening cysteine and the closing phenylalanine or tryptophan. The D gene is left open where the match is weak. The size field is filled for only some rows; it gives once, few, many or a size class.

d_gene	len	v_gene	abundance	j_gene	CDR3nt	CDR3aa
-	13	TRBV7-6	few	TRBJ2-1	TGTGCCAGCAGCCGTACAGGGATCGATGAGCAGTTCTTC	CASSRTGIDEQFF
TRBD1	15	TRBV7-2	-	TRBJ2-7	TGTGCCAGCAGCTCCCCGACAGGGGCGGTGTACGAGCAGTACTTC	CASSSPTGAVYEQYF
-	15	TRBV30	-	TRBJ1-2	TGTGCCTGGAGTGCCTTAAGGAGGGCGGACTATGGCTACACCTTC	CAWSALRRADYGYTF
-	15	TRBV2	-	TRBJ2-2	TGTGCCAGCATCCGTGACAGAACGAACACCGGGGAGCTGTTTTTT	CASIRDRTNTGELFF
-	17	TRBV4-3	few	TRBJ2-3	TGCGCCAGCAGCCAAGATCGTGGGGGGGCCGGGCGCGATACGCAGTATTTT	CASSQDRGGAGRDTQYF
-	14	TRBV6-5	-	TRBJ2-7	TGTGCCAGCAGTTCACCGGGACAAAACTACGAGCAGTACTTC	CASSSPGQNYEQYF
TRBD2	14	TRBV6-6	-	TRBJ2-7	TGTGCCAGCAGTTACGGGACTAGCGGGTACGAGCAGTACTTC	CASSYGTSGYEQYF
-	12	TRBV7-3	few	TRBJ2-3	TGTGCCAGCAGCTACGAGGGCGGTACGCAGTATTTT	CASSYEGGTQYF
TRBD2	13	TRBV29-1	-	TRBJ2-3	TGCAGCGCAAGTAGCGGGGTTCGAGATACGCAGTATTTT	CSASSGVRDTQYF
TRBD1	16	TRBV27	-	TRBJ2-7	TGTGCCAGCAGTTCCCCCCCAGGGGGCTTGTCTGGCGAGCAGTACTTC	CASSSPPGGLSGEQYF
-	17	TRBV7-9	-	TRBJ1-4	TGTGCCAGCAGCTTAAGAGTCCTGACAGGCGTAAATGAAAAACTGTTTTTT	CASSLRVLTGVNEKLFF
-	14	TRBV7-2	-	TRBJ2-7	TGTGCCAGCAGCTCCTTCAGTCCCGCCAAAGAGCAGTACTTC	CASSSFSPAKEQYF
-	14	TRBV11-3	-	TRBJ1-4	TGTGCCAGCAGCCTGGGGCTGATTAATGAAAAACTGTTTTTT	CASSLGLINEKLFF
-	15	TRBV28	-	TRBJ1-3	TGTGCCAGCAGTTTGGCAGGAAGCTCTGGAAACACCATATATTTT	CASSLAGSSGNTIYF
-	16	TRBV12-2	once	TRBJ2-3	TGTGCAAGTCGCTTAGCAGCCAGGGCGATTCCAGATACGCAGTATTTT	CASRLAARAIPDTQYF
-	9	TRBV20-1	-	TRBJ1-1	TGCAGTGCTAGAGGGCGAGCTTTCTTT	CSARGRAFF
TRBD2	16	TRBV28	-	TRBJ2-3	TGTGCCAGCACCTCGCATACAGCGGGGTACACAGATACGCAGTATTTT	CASTSHTAGYTDTQYF
TRBD2	18	TRBV4-2	-	TRBJ2-2	TGTGCCAGCAGCCAAACCTATTTAGCGGGGGGGAACACCGGGGAGCTGTTTTTT	CASSQTYLAGGNTGELFF
-	15	TRBV14	-	TRBJ2-3	TGTGCCAGCAGCCTTGGTGTTGCTAGCACAGATACGCAGTATTTT	CASSLGVASTDTQYF
-	16	TRBV5-6	-	TRBJ2-2	TGTGCCAGCAGGCAACAGGGCTTATTGAACACCGGGGAGCTGTTTTTT	CASRQQGLLNTGELFF
-	14	TRBV7-2	-	TRBJ1-3	TGTGCCAGCAGCTTAGCCTACTCTGGAAACACCATATATTTT	CASSLAYSGNTIYF
TRBD2	14	TRBV6-1	-	TRBJ2-7	TGTGCCAGCAGTCGGGGGGGGGTCTCCTACGAGCAGTACTTC	CASSRGGVSYEQYF
TRBD2	13	TRBV30	few	TRBJ2-7	TGTGCCTGGAGTGTAGCGGGGATGTACGAGCAGTACTTC	CAWSVAGMYEQYF
-	13	TRBV7-3	-	TRBJ2-5	TGTGCCAGCAGCTTAGGTAGCTATGAGACCCAGTACTTC	CASSLGSYETQYF
-	15	TRBV6-6	few	TRBJ1-4	TGTGCCACCAGAAATATCGGCCGAAGTAATGAAAAACTGTTTTTT	CATRNIGRSNEKLFF
TRBD1	16	TRBV7-2	-	TRBJ2-2	TGTGCCAGCAGCATGGGACAGGCCTCGTGGACCGGGGAGCTGTTTTTT	CASSMGQASWTGELFF
-	16	TRBV7-2	-	TRBJ1-1	TGTGCCAGCAGCCCCCCTTACGGAGGAGAGAACACTGAAGCTTTCTTT	CASSPPYGGENTEAFF
-	16	TRBV4-3	-	TRBJ1-6	TGCGCCAGCAGCCAAGAGAGTGAGGTATGGAATTCACCCCTCCACTTT	CASSQESEVWNSPLHF
-	15	TRBV7-6	-	TRBJ2-2	TGTGCCAGCAGCTTTCTTGGATCGAACACCGGGGAGCTGTTTTTT	CASSFLGSNTGELFF
-	13	TRBV10-3	-	TRBJ2-7	TGTGCCATCAGTACGGCTCAGTTTGGCGAGCAGTACTTC	CAISTAQFGEQYF
-	15	TRBV11-2	-	TRBJ2-7	TGTGCCAGCAGCTTAGAGGGGCGGAGCAAATACGAGCAGTACTTC	CASSLEGRSKYEQYF
-	16	TRBV30	-	TRBJ1-1	TGTGCCTGGTCTTGGTCCAGAATCACGCTGTGGAGTGAAGCTTTCTTT	CAWSWSRITLWSEAFF
-	12	TRBV2	-	TRBJ2-3	TGTGCCAGCATAGGAGGGTCGACCACGCAGTATTTT	CASIGGSTTQYF
-	15	TRBV7-9	-	TRBJ1-4	TGTGCCAGCAGCTTTTCGGGGAGCTCTAATGAAAAACTGTTTTTT	CASSFSGSSNEKLFF
-	15	TRBV11-2	-	TRBJ2-1	TGTGCCAGCAGCTTATACTCGCAGCCGAATAATGAGCAGTTCTTC	CASSLYSQPNNEQFF
-	13	TRBV5-1	-	TRBJ1-2	TGCGCCAGCAGCCAAACTATGGGGGATGGCTACACCTTC	CASSQTMGDGYTF
-	15	TRBV4-1	-	TRBJ2-1	TGCGCCAGCAGTCGCACCGGTAGTCTGGGCAATGAGCAGTTCTTC	CASSRTGSLGNEQFF
TRBD1	15	TRBV5-6	once	TRBJ1-2	TGTGCCAGCAGCTCTTCCGGGACAGGGGACTATGGCTACACCTTC	CASSSSGTGDYGYTF
TRBD1	14	TRBV6-5	-	TRBJ2-7	TGTGCCAGCAGTCGGGACAGGCGCTCCTACGAGCAGTACTTC	CASSRDRRSYEQYF